This T cell receptor (beta chain) was recovered during a study of blood T cell repertoires in COVID-19. This CDR3 is 14 amino acids long. CDR1 LNHDA and CDR2 SQIVND come from the germline V gene (reference sequence). Trimming removed 5 bases from V and 4 bases from J, with 14 bases in between. Data came from immunoSEQ multiplex PCR; TCRdb stores just in-frame clones and leaves some out. The table records roughly 80,000 clones, about 86% of them present only once. This sequence was found in a man aged 80 or over with acute or convalescent COVID-19. The chain has TRBV19 and TRBJ1-1, with a possible D match to TRBD1 (6 bases). Sequenced input: peripheral blood. CDR3 sequence reads: CASSGRRGTTEAFF. CDR3 nucleotide sequence: TGTGCCAGTAGTGGCCGCAGGGGCACCACTGAAGCTTTCTTT.